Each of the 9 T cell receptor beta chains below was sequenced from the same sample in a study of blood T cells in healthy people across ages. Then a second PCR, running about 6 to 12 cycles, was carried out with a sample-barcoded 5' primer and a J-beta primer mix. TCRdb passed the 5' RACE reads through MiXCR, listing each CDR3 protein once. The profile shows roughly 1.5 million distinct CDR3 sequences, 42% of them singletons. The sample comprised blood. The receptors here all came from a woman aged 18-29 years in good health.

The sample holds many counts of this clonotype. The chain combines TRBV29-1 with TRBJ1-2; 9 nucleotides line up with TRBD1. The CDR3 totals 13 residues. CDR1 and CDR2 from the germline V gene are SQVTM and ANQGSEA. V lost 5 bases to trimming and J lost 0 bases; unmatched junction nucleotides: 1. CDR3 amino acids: CSVRDRANYGYTF. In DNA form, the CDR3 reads TGCAGCGTTCGGGACAGGGCTAACTATGGCTACACCTTC.

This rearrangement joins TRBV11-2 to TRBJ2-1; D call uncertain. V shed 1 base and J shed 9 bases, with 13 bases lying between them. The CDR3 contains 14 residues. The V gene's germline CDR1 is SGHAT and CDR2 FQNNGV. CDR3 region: CASSLVGLVSEQFF. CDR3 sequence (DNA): TGTGCCAGCAGCTTAGTTGGATTAGTGTCTGAGCAGTTCTTC.

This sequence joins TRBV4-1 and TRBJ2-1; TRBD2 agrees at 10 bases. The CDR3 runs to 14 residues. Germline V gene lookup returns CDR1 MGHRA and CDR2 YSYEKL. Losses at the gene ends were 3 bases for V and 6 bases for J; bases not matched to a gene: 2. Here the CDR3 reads CASSQGLALNEQFF. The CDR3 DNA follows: TGCGCCAGCAGCCAGGGACTAGCGCTCAATGAGCAGTTCTTC.

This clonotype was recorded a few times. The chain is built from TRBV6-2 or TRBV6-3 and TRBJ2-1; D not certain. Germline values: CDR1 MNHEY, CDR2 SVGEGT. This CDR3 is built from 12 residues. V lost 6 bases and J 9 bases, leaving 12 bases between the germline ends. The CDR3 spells CASSLLIREQFF. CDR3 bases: TGTGCCAGCAGCCTGTTAATTCGTGAGCAGTTCTTC.

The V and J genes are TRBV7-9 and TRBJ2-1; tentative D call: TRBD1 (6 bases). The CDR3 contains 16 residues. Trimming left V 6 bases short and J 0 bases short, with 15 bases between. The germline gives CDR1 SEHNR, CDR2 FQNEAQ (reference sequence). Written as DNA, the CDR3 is TGTGCCAGCAGTCCTACAGGGCTACTCTCCTACAATGAGCAGTTCTTC. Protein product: CASSPTGLLSYNEQFF.

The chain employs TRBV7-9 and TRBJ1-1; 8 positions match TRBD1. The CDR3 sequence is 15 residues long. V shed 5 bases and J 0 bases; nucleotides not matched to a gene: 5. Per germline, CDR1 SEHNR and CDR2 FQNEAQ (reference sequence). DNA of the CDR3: TGTGCCAGCAGCGACAGGGGTGGGATGAACACTGAAGCTTTCTTT. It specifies CASSDRGGMNTEAFF.

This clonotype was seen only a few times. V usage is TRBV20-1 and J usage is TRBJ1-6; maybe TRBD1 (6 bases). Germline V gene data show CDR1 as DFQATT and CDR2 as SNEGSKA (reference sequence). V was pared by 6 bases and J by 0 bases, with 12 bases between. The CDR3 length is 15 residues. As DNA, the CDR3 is TGCAGTGCACGGGACACTCGCTCCTATAATTCACCCCTCCACTTT. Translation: CSARDTRSYNSPLHF.

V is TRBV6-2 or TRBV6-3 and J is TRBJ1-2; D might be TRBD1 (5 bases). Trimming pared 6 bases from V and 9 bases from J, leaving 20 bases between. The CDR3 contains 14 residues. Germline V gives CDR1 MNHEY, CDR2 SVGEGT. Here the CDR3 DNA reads TGTGCCAGCAGCTCTAGACGCAGGGCCAGGCGCTACACCTTC. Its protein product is CASSSRRRARRYTF.

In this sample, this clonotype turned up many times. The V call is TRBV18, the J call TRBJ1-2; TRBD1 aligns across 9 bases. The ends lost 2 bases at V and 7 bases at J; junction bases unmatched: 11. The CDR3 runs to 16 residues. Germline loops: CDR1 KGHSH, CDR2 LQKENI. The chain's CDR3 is CASSPNEQGQGCGYTF. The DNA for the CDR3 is TGTGCCAGCTCACCAAACGAGCAGGGACAGGGTTGTGGCTACACCTTC. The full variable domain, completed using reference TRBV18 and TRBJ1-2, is NAGVMQNPRHLVRRRGQEARLRCSPMKGHSHVYWYRQLPEEGLKFMVYLQKENIIDESGMPKERFSAEFPKEGPSILRIQQVVRGDSAAYFCASSPNEQGQGCGYTFGSGTRLTVV.